This T cell receptor beta chain was recovered during a study of blood T cell repertoires in COVID-19. Overall study: Acute and convalescent COVID-19 specimens originated in the United States, Italy and Spain. PBMCs, B-cell-depleted T cells, or T cells were the source of the cDNA or gDNA that made up the material.

The CDR3 is 15 residues long. With 5 bases removed from V and 3 bases from J, the gap between germline ends came to 14 bases. Germline values: CDR1 MNHEY, CDR2 SVGAGI. Per the authors' pipeline: Reference gene primer amplification gave nucleated cell count estimates. Using immunoSEQ multiplex PCR, the repertoire was profiled, and TCRdb retains in-frame clones only, with some absent. V and J calls plus clone size are reproduced from that table; the DNA served to infer D and trimming. Of around 300,000 clones listed, around nine tenths are singletons. The sample taken for sequencing was peripheral blood. This sequence was found in a man aged 45-65 years with acute or convalescent COVID-19. The rearrangement links TRBV6-5 to TRBJ1-5; the D is unclear. DNA of the CDR3: TGTGCCAGCAGTCCGTCGTTGGGCTTCAATCAGCCCCAGCATTTT. Translation gives CASSPSLGFNQPQHF.